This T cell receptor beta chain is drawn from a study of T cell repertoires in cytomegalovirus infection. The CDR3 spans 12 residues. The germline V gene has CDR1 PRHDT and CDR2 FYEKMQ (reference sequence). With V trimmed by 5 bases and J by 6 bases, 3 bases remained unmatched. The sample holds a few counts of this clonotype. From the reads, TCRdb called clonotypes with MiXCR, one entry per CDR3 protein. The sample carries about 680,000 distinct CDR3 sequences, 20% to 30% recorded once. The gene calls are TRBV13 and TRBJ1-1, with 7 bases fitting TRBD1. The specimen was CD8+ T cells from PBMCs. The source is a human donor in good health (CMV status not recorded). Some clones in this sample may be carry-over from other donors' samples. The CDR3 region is CASSRQGSEAFF. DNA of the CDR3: TGTGCCAGCAGCCGACAGGGATCTGAAGCTTTCTTT. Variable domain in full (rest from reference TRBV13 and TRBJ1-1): AAGVIQSPRHLIKEKRETATLKCYPIPRHDTVYWYQQGPGQDPQFLISFYEKMQSDKGSIPDRFSAQQFSDYHSELNMSSLELGDSALYFCASSRQGSEAFFGQGTRLTVV.